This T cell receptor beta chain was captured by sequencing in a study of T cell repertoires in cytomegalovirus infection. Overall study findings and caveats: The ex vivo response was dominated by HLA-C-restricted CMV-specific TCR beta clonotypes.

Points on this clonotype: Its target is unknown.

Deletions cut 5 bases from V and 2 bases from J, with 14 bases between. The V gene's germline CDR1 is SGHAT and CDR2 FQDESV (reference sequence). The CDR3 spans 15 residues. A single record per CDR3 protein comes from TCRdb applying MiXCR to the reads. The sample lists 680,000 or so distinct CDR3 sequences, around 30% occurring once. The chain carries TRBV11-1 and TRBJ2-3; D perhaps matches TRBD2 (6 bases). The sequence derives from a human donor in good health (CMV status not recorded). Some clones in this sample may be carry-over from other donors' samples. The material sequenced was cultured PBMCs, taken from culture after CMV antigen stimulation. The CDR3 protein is CASSPRGGITDTQYF. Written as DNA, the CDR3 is TGTGCCAGCAGCCCCCGCGGAGGGATCACAGATACGCAGTATTTT.